These 11 T cell receptor beta chains came from one sample sequenced in a study of T cell repertoires in cytomegalovirus infection. Their antigen targets remain unknown. Using its own MiXCR run on the reads, TCRdb lists one record per CDR3 protein. The sample records around 430,000 distinct CDR3 sequences, 42% being singletons. The sample was cultured PBMCs, taken from culture after CMV antigen stimulation. These receptor sequences come from a human donor in good health (CMV status not recorded). Some clones in this sample may be carry-over from other donors' samples.

Only a few counts were recorded for this clonotype. This chain uses TRBV20-1 with TRBJ1-1; D is uncertain. In germline, CDR1 is DFQATT, CDR2 SNEGSKA (reference sequence). The CDR3 length is 14 residues. Trimming shortened V by 1 base and J by 6 bases, and 15 bases separated the two germline ends. CDR3 sequence (DNA): TGCAGTGCTAGAGGACCCAGGTCGGTGTCTGAAGCTTTCTTT. It yields the protein CSARGPRSVSEAFF.

This chain uses TRBV11-1 with TRBJ1-1; no firm D call. This CDR3 comprises 15 residues. Germline CDR1 and CDR2: SGHAT and FQDESV (reference sequence). The ends were cut back, 5 bases at V and 3 bases at J, with 16 bases in the middle. The CDR3 protein is CASSPIGIQHTEAFF. The CDR3 nucleotides are TGTGCCAGCAGCCCCATCGGGATACAACACACTGAAGCTTTCTTT.

This clonotype came up a few times. The V and J genes are TRBV5-4 and TRBJ1-4; D call uncertain. Trimming took 2 bases from V and 5 from J, leaving 10 bases between them. Germline-derived CDR1 and CDR2 are SGHNT and YYREEE (reference sequence). The CDR3 runs to 14 residues. The CDR3 DNA reads TGTGCCAGCAGCTTCCGGGCCGACAATGAAAAACTGTTTTTT. Translated: CASSFRADNEKLFF.

This chain joins TRBV20-1 and TRBJ1-4; 8 nucleotides line up with TRBD1. The CDR3 has 15 residues. Germline CDR1 is DFQATT and CDR2 is SNEGSKA (reference sequence). V lost 2 bases, J lost 7 bases, and 9 bases stayed unmatched. The CDR3 loop reads CSARPQGAGSEKLFF. In DNA form, the CDR3 reads TGCAGTGCTAGACCCCAGGGGGCGGGGAGTGAAAAACTGTTTTTT.

This chain connects TRBV12-3 or TRBV12-4 to TRBJ2-2; 11 bases map to TRBD2. The CDR3 covers 19 residues. The V segment lost 0 bases and the J segment 1 base; nucleotides outside the gene matches: 7. CDR3: CASSLAYGSGGVNTGELFF. CDR3 nucleotides: TGTGCCAGCAGTTTAGCCTATGGTAGCGGGGGGGTGAACACCGGGGAGCTGTTTTTT.

The chain joins TRBV5-5 to TRBJ1-2; TRBD1 agrees at 11 bases. The ends lost 5 bases at V and 7 bases at J; junction bases unmatched: 16. The CDR3 sequence is 17 residues long. Germline CDR1 reads SGHKS; CDR2 reads YYEKEE (reference sequence). The CDR3 nucleotides are TGTGCCAGCAGGTCGGGGACAGGGGGACCTTTGGTCTCTGGCTACACCTTC. As protein: CASRSGTGGPLVSGYTF.

V usage is TRBV7-2 and J usage is TRBJ1-5; maybe TRBD1 (5 bases). Germline assignment: CDR1 SGHTA and CDR2 FQGNSA. CDR3 length: 13 amino acids. Trimming removed 5 bases from V and 11 bases from J, with 16 bases in between. In DNA, the CDR3 is TGTGCCAGCAGCCCCGGGGGGTTCGAGACCCAGCATTTT. Residues: CASSPGGFETQHF.

The CDR3: CASSLWAGQGETQYF. The CDR3 nucleotides read TGTGCCAGCAGCTTATGGGCAGGGCAAGGGGAGACCCAGTACTTC. This sequence joins TRBV7-7 and TRBJ2-5, with TRBD1 as a possible D gene (5 bases). CDR1 and CDR2 from the germline V gene are SSHAT and FNYEAQ (reference sequence). The V gene lost 2 bases and the J gene lost 5 bases, with 15 bases spanning the gap. The CDR3 covers 15 residues.

This chain links TRBV7-6 with TRBJ2-2; TRBD2 agrees at 8 bases. The J segment lost 3 bases and the V segment lost 5 bases, leaving 8 bases of the junction unmatched. The CDR3 is 16 residues long. The germline CDR1 and CDR2 sequences are SGHVS and FNYEAQ. The DNA for the CDR3 is TGTGCCAGCAGCCCTGGGGCGGGGGGCTACACCGGGGAGCTGTTTTTT. Translating gives CASSPGAGGYTGELFF.

The rearrangement links TRBV6-2 or TRBV6-3 to TRBJ1-1; TRBD1 is a possible D gene (5 bases). The V gene lost 7 bases and the J gene lost 5 bases, with 14 bases spanning the gap. There are 13 residues in the CDR3. Germline V gene sequence: CDR1 MNHEY, CDR2 SVGEGT. The CDR3 coding sequence is TGTGCCAGCACCCCAAGTGGGGGAACTGAAGCTTTCTTT. This encodes CASTPSGGTEAFF.

The chain couples TRBV7-9 to TRBJ1-4, with D unclear. CDR1 SEHNR and CDR2 FQNEAQ come from the germline V gene (reference sequence). V dropped 5 bases and J dropped 4 bases, with 8 bases sitting between them. The CDR3 runs to 13 residues. The CDR3 sequence is CASSRTDNEKLFF. CDR3 in DNA: TGTGCCAGCAGCCGAACAGATAATGAAAAACTGTTTTTT.